This entry concerns a single T cell receptor (beta chain). Its antigen is not known. The data stem from a study of shared clonotypes between healthy human individuals. The assay was immunoSEQ multiplex PCR, and TCRdb's table has in-frame clones only and misses some. In the table there are approximately 2,000,000 clones, about 90% of which are singletons. V lost 8 bases and J 3 bases, leaving 14 bases between the germline ends. In germline, CDR1 is MDHEN, CDR2 SYDVKM. CDR3 size: 13 residues. General observations from the study: In general, naive subsets displayed greater estimated richness than memory subsets did.

The sequence derives from a man aged 18-30 years in good health. Some clones in this sample may be carry-over from other donors' samples. The chain couples TRBV28 to TRBJ2-7; possibly TRBD1 for D (5 bases). Sequencing was performed on naive CD4+ T cells from PBMCs. Regarding subset: CD45RA+ positively selected. CDR3 DNA sequence: TGTGCCAGCCAGGGTGGCCGCCTCTACGAGCAGTACTTC. Translating gives CASQGGRLYEQYF. The full variable domain, its missing parts supplied by reference TRBV28 and TRBJ2-7, is DVKVTQSSRYLVKRTGEKVFLECVQDMDHENMFWYRQDPGLGLRLIYFSYDVKMKEKGDIPEGYSVSREKKERFSLILESASTNQTSMYLCASQGGRLYEQYFGPGTRLTVT.